The source of this T cell receptor beta chain is a study of spatial heterogeneity in lung cancer. Turning to the study itself: Any follow-up PBMC samples that were available went on to be sequenced, and the median time to follow-up was around 2 years after resection.

Every TCR cDNA molecule bore its own unique molecular identifier. One entry per CDR3 protein, called by TCRdb with MiXCR from the 5' RACE reads. The data hold roughly 30,000 distinct CDR3 sequences, with over 9.5% observed a single time. Regarding time point: blood at routine non-recurrence follow-up after resection. This CDR3 has 13 residues. Germline V gene lookup returns CDR1 SNHLY and CDR2 FYNNEI. V lost 4 bases, J lost 6 bases, and 10 bases lay in between. In its sample, this clonotype is medium-sized. The chain joins TRBV2 to TRBJ1-5; D is uncertain. The TCR originated in a female donor with early-stage non-small cell lung cancer. Source: PBMCs, taken at follow-up. This CDR3 is CASSASGAQPQHF. DNA for the CDR3: TGTGCCAGCAGTGCCTCAGGCGCTCAGCCCCAGCATTTT.